These 3 T cell receptor beta chains share one sample of origin, sequenced in a study of blood T cell repertoires in COVID-19. Produced via immunoSEQ multiplex PCR; TCRdb's table is partial and in-frame only. The repertoire holds about 270,000 clones, with over 75% as singletons. The sample consisted of peripheral blood. Receptor source: a human donor in a cohort sampled during active COVID-19.

The V call is TRBV10-1, the J call TRBJ2-5; 9 bases are a match to TRBD1. The V and J ends lost 9 bases and 4 bases, in that order; junction bases with no gene match: 21. The CDR3 is 18 residues long. Germline loops: CDR1 WNHNN, CDR2 SYGVQD (reference sequence). CDR3 loop: CARRTSPPGQGTPETQYF. CDR3 DNA sequence: TGCGCCAGACGAACATCACCACCGGGACAGGGTACTCCAGAGACCCAGTACTTC.

This clone occurred once. The chain combines TRBV2 with TRBJ1-1, with 7 bases aligning to TRBD1. The CDR3 covers 15 residues. Per the germline V gene, CDR1 is SNHLY and CDR2 is FYNNEI. Unmatched junction bases numbered 9, after V lost 6 bases and J lost 2 bases. The CDR3 DNA reads as TGTGCCAGCAGGGTAAATGACAGGGCTAACACTGAAGCTTTCTTT. Its protein is CASRVNDRANTEAFF.

The V call is TRBV6-5, the J call TRBJ1-1; no firm D call. The length of the CDR3 is 12 residues. The germline CDR1 and CDR2 sequences are MNHEY and SVGAGI. The V end was cut by 4 bases, the J end by 8 bases, with 11 bases between. The CDR3 sequence is CASSLNRREAFF. CDR3 in DNA: TGTGCCAGCAGTTTAAACAGACGGGAAGCTTTCTTT.